In its sample, the clone carrying this TCR beta chain was seen once. The target antigen is unknown. It was with 60 Vbeta and 13 Jbeta primers that the PCR ran. Profiled with immunoSEQ multiplex PCR; TCRdb holds only in-frame clones, not every one. The sample contains 150,000 to 200,000 clones, approximately 77% of which appear only once. The CDR3 extends over 16 amino acids. In germline, CDR1 is SGDLS, CDR2 YYNGEE. The V gene lost 0 bases and the J gene lost 2 bases, with 15 bases spanning the gap. This sample is drawn from a study of cytomegalovirus exposure and HLA in healthy donors. Study-wide results and caveats: Among TCR beta chains of equal frequency, HLA-associated ones were more clonally expanded in a later analysis. Follow-up analysis found HLA locus-dependent TCR association rates, highest for DRB1 and lowest for HLA-C.

Sequencing was done on a sample of PBMCs. The sequence came from a male donor in good health and CMV-seronegative. The rearrangement uses TRBV9 and TRBJ2-7, with D tentatively TRBD2 (6 bases). CDR3 loop: CASSVATAGPPYEQYF. In DNA, the CDR3 is TGTGCCAGCAGCGTAGCGACCGCGGGGCCCCCCTACGAGCAGTACTTC.